Below, 16 T cell receptor beta chains from the same sample are listed, as sequenced in a study of T cells after yellow fever vaccination. TCRdb re-analysed the 5' RACE reads in MiXCR, keeping a single row per CDR3 protein. The sample includes roughly 340,000 distinct CDR3 sequences, 4% of them seen just once. Sequenced here: PBMCs, sampled 5 days after the yellow fever booster vaccination. These receptor sequences come from a man younger than 30 who received the YFV17D yellow fever vaccine.

This chain uses TRBV5-8 with TRBJ1-5; D ambiguous. CDR3 length: 16 residues. CDR1 is SGHTS, CDR2 YDEGEE, per germline. V lost 4 bases and J lost 0, with 14 bases in between. The CDR3 protein is CASSDFPRSSNQPQHF. The DNA for the CDR3 is TGTGCCAGCAGCGATTTCCCCAGGAGTAGCAATCAGCCCCAGCATTTT.

This clonotype was counted a few times. V gene TRBV3-1 combines with J gene TRBJ2-2; the D gene is possibly TRBD2 (6 bases). The CDR3 spans 14 residues. V was trimmed by 2 bases and J by 8 bases, leaving 12 bases between them. Germline assignment: CDR1 LGHDT and CDR2 YNNKEL (reference sequence). CDR3 sequence reads: CASSQLGAGGELFF. As DNA, the CDR3 is TGTGCCAGCAGCCAACTCGGGGCGGGAGGGGAGCTGTTTTTT.

This clonotype turned up a few times. The chain has TRBV10-3 and TRBJ2-5, with a tentative D call TRBD2 (5 bases). The V gene's germline CDR1 is ENHRY and CDR2 SYGVKD. CDR3 length: 15 amino acids. V lost 2 bases and J lost 5, with 15 bases in between. The chain's CDR3 is CAISELRGRGETQYF. CDR3 sequence (DNA): TGTGCCATCAGTGAGCTACGCGGGCGAGGGGAGACCCAGTACTTC.

The CDR3 protein is CASSSWTNQPQHF. The CDR3 bases are TGTGCCAGCAGTTCCTGGACCAATCAGCCCCAGCATTTT. This chain joins TRBV12-3 or TRBV12-4 and TRBJ1-5; no firm D call. The length of the CDR3 is 13 residues. The V and J ends lost 4 bases and 3 bases respectively, with 7 bases between them.

The sample holds a few counts of this clonotype. V gene TRBV7-2 combines with J gene TRBJ1-4; D is perhaps TRBD1 (6 bases). V gave up 7 bases and J gave up 8 bases, with 17 bases separating them. From germline, CDR1 is SGHTA and CDR2 FQGNSA. CDR3 size: 14 residues. This chain's CDR3 is CASTLQGLGEKLFF. The CDR3 DNA reads as TGTGCCAGCACCCTTCAGGGGCTTGGGGAAAAACTGTTTTTT. The variable domain in full, completed from reference TRBV7-2 and TRBJ1-4, reads GAGVSQSPSNKVTEKGKDVELRCDPISGHTALYWYRQSLGQGLEFLIYFQGNSAPDKSGLPSDRFSAERTGGSVSTLTIQRTQQEDSAVYLCASTLQGLGEKLFFGSGTQLSVL.

This chain connects TRBV10-3 to TRBJ1-2; 8 bases agree with TRBD1. The length of the CDR3 is 14 residues. V lost 6 bases, J lost 2 bases, and 5 bases stayed unmatched. CDR1 and CDR2 (germline): ENHRY, SYGVKD. The chain's CDR3 is CAIRETGVNYGYTF. CDR3 DNA: TGTGCCATCAGGGAGACAGGGGTCAACTATGGCTACACCTTC.

This clonotype was recorded a few times. The chain employs TRBV12-3 or TRBV12-4 and TRBJ2-2, with 7 bases fitting TRBD2. The CDR3 covers 14 residues. V shed 6 bases and J 5 bases; nucleotides not matched to a gene: 6. CDR3 in DNA: TGTGCCAGCAGCACCCTGGGACTAACCGGGGAGCTGTTTTTT. Its protein product is CASSTLGLTGELFF.

This clonotype was observed at least ten times. The rearrangement joins TRBV27 to TRBJ2-7; D tentatively reads TRBD1 or TRBD2 (5 bases each). The ends were cut back, 8 bases at V and 0 bases at J, with 17 bases in the middle. This CDR3 is built from 15 residues. CDR1 is MNHEY and CDR2 is SMNVEV in the germline V gene (reference sequence). The chain's CDR3 is CASALRAGSSYEQYF. The CDR3 DNA follows: TGTGCCAGCGCCTTGCGGGCAGGGAGCTCCTACGAGCAGTACTTC.

The J gene is TRBJ2-1, the V gene TRBV7-2; the D gene is possibly TRBD2 (6 bases). This CDR3 spans 15 amino acids. The ends were cut back, 5 bases at V and 4 bases at J, with 15 bases in the middle. Germline V gene lookup returns CDR1 SGHTA and CDR2 FQGNSA. CDR3 region: CASSLRMEGYNEQFF. CDR3 nucleotides: TGTGCCAGCAGCCTACGAATGGAGGGTTACAATGAGCAGTTCTTC.

Points on this clonotype: A much larger clone is a single base away; this may be a read error. This rearrangement joins TRBV4-3 to TRBJ2-1; TRBD2 agrees at 12 bases. The CDR3 extends over 17 amino acids. Germline CDR1 reads LGHNA; CDR2 reads YSLEER. The CDR3 sequence: CASSQDRASGGANEQLF. The CDR3 region has the DNA TGCGCCAGCAGCCAAGATCGGGCTAGCGGGGGGGCCAATGAGCAGTTATTC.

This clonotype was counted ten times or more. The chain recombines TRBV20-1 with TRBJ1-5; 7 bases line up with TRBD1. The junction had 11 bases not matched to a gene; V was cut back by 1 base and J by 2 bases. The CDR3 consists of 17 residues. The germline CDR1 and CDR2 sequences are DFQATT and SNEGSKA (reference sequence). CDR3 in DNA: TGCAGTGCTAGAGGAGGATCCTCGACAGGGCGCAATCAGCCCCAGCATTTT. Encoded protein: CSARGGSSTGRNQPQHF.

This clonotype occurred many times. The rearrangement links TRBV7-9 to TRBJ2-5; 8 bases agree with TRBD1. The CDR3 contains 15 residues. Losses at the gene ends were 3 bases for V and 4 bases for J; bases not matched to a gene: 7. The germline V gene encodes CDR1 SEHNR and CDR2 FQNEAQ (reference sequence). Written as DNA, the CDR3 is TGTGCCAGCAGCTTGGCTACAGGGGGAAGAGAGACCCAGTACTTC. Translation: CASSLATGGRETQYF. The full variable domain, in which reference TRBV7-9 and TRBJ2-5 provide the parts outside the CDR3, is DTGVSQNPRHKITKRGQNVTFRCDPISEHNRLYWYRQTLGQGPEFLTYFQNEAQLEKSRLLSDRFSAERPKGSFSTLEIQRTEQGDSAMYLCASSLATGGRETQYFGPGTRLLVL.

This clonotype has just a few counts. The V gene is TRBV11-2, the J gene TRBJ2-7; 8 bases agree with TRBD1. Per germline, CDR1 SGHAT and CDR2 FQNNGV. The CDR3 runs 15 residues. Germline trimming cut 5 bases from V and 5 bases from J; bases unmatched to any gene: 11. Written as DNA, the CDR3 is TGTGCCAGCAGCCCGGACCGGACAGGGAACCACGAGCAGTACGTC. This translates into CASSPDRTGNHEQYV.

This clonotype was recorded at least ten times. The V gene is TRBV4-1, the J gene TRBJ2-3; 9 nucleotides match TRBD1. Germline trimming cut 3 bases from V and 4 bases from J; bases unmatched to any gene: 8. The CDR3 has 16 residues. CDR1 and CDR2 from the germline V gene are MGHRA and YSYEKL. The CDR3 loop is CASSQRGGQGADTQYF. The CDR3 region has the DNA TGCGCCAGCAGCCAGAGGGGGGGACAGGGAGCAGATACGCAGTATTTT.

The chain employs TRBV7-8 and TRBJ1-2; 9 nucleotides match TRBD1. The V segment lost 5 bases and the J segment 8 bases; nucleotides outside the gene matches: 15. CDR1 is SGHVS and CDR2 is FQNEAQ in the germline V gene. The CDR3 has 16 residues. Written as DNA, the CDR3 is TGTGCCAGCAGCCCGGACAGGGGTACAGGGATCGGCGGCTACACCTTC. Amino acid sequence: CASSPDRGTGIGGYTF.

The chain's CDR3 is CASGLGHAATNEKLFF. As DNA, the CDR3 is TGTGCTAGTGGTTTGGGGCACGCTGCAACTAATGAAAAACTGTTTTTT. The chain employs TRBV12-5 and TRBJ1-4; D is ambiguous. Germline values: CDR1 LGHNT, CDR2 FRNRAP. V gave up 1 base and J gave up 0 bases, with 9 bases separating them. This CDR3 is built from 16 residues.